A selection of T cell receptor beta chains follows, all from one sample in a study of Graves' ophthalmopathy and Graves' hyperthyroidism. TCRdb reanalysed the multiplex PCR reads using MiXCR and keeps one entry per CDR3 protein. The repertoire holds roughly 350,000 distinct CDR3 sequences, with approximately 18% as singletons. Sequencing used peripheral blood. The receptors were sampled from an adult woman with stable Graves' hyperthyroidism. CDR3s include the opening cysteine and the closing phenylalanine or tryptophan.

cdr3_aa v_call cdr3_length
CASSRQGFANTGELFF TRBV6-1 16
CASSLGAVGGQYF TRBV12-3/TRBV12-4 13
CASSLGINEQYF TRBV12-3/TRBV12-4 12
CASSQIAVETQYF TRBV4-1 13
CAISETPFSARSNQPQHF TRBV10-3 18
CSVGGSARDEQYF TRBV29-1 13
CASGTGPVNTGELFF TRBV4-1 15
CASSDGELWGARQPQHF TRBV6-4 17
CASSPRTITEAFF TRBV28 13
CASSSWESSYEQYF TRBV5-1 14
CASSQVSGVSNQPQHF TRBV4-1 16
CASGGQLAGYEQYF TRBV6-5 14
CSVGGLNYGYTF TRBV29-1 12
CSAPTQGFMSEQYF TRBV20-1 14